These T cell receptor beta chains were read from a single sample in a study of control samples from healthy donors and cancer patients. Only in-frame clones appear in the TCRdb table, and some are missing; sequencing was by immunoSEQ multiplex PCR. The repertoire holds about 12,000 clones, with approximately 94% as singletons. Sequences were obtained from PBMCs. The receptors here all came from a man in his 70s with head and neck cancer. CDR3s include the opening cysteine and the closing phenylalanine or tryptophan.

CDR3 protein: CAISERGDNEQFF; V gene: TRBV10-3
CDR3 protein: CSVVRYGETQYF; V gene: TRBV29-1
CDR3 protein: CASSYVRGGADTQYF; V gene: TRBV6-2/TRBV6-3
CDR3 protein: CASRWANTEAFF; V gene: TRBV6-5
CDR3 protein: CATRIGLAGGLFNEQFF; V gene: TRBV15
CDR3 protein: CASSLGQGGGELFF; V gene: TRBV5-4
CDR3 protein: CASSSRLGGPGEQYF; V gene: TRBV6-6
CDR3 protein: CASSATSGRRGDTQYF; V gene: TRBV5-5
CDR3 protein: CASSYWGSPLHF; V gene: TRBV6-6
CDR3 protein: CASSLRGSTDTQYF; V gene: TRBV7-3